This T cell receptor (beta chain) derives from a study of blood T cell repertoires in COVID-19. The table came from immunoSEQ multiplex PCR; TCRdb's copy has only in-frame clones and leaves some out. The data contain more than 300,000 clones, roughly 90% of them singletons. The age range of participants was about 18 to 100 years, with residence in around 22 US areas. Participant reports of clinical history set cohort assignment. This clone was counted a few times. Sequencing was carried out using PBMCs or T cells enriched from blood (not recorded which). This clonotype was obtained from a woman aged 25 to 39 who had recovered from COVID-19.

This CDR3 is CAIRTSLGAAENTEAFF. Written as DNA, the CDR3 is TGTGCCATCAGGACTTCTTTGGGGGCGGCGGAAAACACTGAAGCTTTCTTT. The V and J genes are TRBV10-3 and TRBJ1-1; D might be TRBD1 (6 bases). The length of the CDR3 is 17 residues. The ends were cut back, 6 bases at V and 2 bases at J, with 22 bases in the middle. Germline assignment: CDR1 ENHRY and CDR2 SYGVKD.